This T cell receptor (beta chain) stems from a study of response to subunit inactivated influenza vaccine. This clonotype was counted only a few times. V shed 1 base, J shed 8 bases, and the junction held 5 bases outside the gene matches. The length of the CDR3 is 14 residues. Germline CDR1 MGHRA, CDR2 YSYEKL. One entry per CDR3 protein, called by TCRdb with MiXCR from the RT-PCR reads. The table lists about 540,000 distinct CDR3 sequences, 13% to 15% of them singletons, with 11% in the top ten. The TCR sequence derives from a man aged 45-65 years who received an inactivated influenza vaccine. V and J are TRBV4-1 and TRBJ2-1, with TRBD2 matching over 7 bases. The material was PBMCs from blood, obtained roughly 13 days after vaccination. This CDR3 is CASSQVTREDEQFF. The DNA of the CDR3 is TGCGCCAGCAGCCAAGTAACCCGGGAGGATGAGCAGTTCTTC.